The clone carrying this TCR beta chain was observed once. The target antigen is unknown. This record comes from a study of cytomegalovirus exposure and HLA in healthy donors. From germline, CDR1 is SGHNT and CDR2 YENEEA. This CDR3 spans 13 amino acids. Trimming stripped 4 bases from V and 1 base from J, with 7 bases between. General observations from the study: Per a prior analysis, the majority of TCR beta V segments were productive roughly 90% or roughly 30% of the time. Some public TCRs appeared in many individuals, while most sequences were rare. Some V segments could not be told apart, so they were left out, TRBV6-2 and TRBV6-3 among them. Later analysis indicated greater clonal expansion among HLA-associated TCR beta chains than among equally common other chains.

It was with 60 Vbeta and 13 Jbeta primers that the PCR ran. Assay: immunoSEQ multiplex PCR; the TCRdb copy retains only in-frame clones and omits some. The sample consists of 100,000 to 150,000 clones, approximately 80% of them appearing once. The sequenced sample consisted of PBMCs. The genes are TRBV11-3 and TRBJ1-1; D call uncertain. The TCR comes from a woman between 18 and 29 years old in good health and CMV-seronegative. The CDR3 is CASSSYRNTEAFF. CDR3 coding DNA: TGTGCCAGCAGCTCATACAGGAACACTGAAGCTTTCTTT.